One TCR beta chain is described in this entry. What it binds is not known. The entry originates in a study of radiation and T cells in renal cell carcinoma. This CDR3 is built from 13 residues. Germline V gene sequence: CDR1 SGHTA, CDR2 FQGNSA. Trimming cost V 8 bases and J 10 bases, with 15 bases left between them. Time point here: blood 4 weeks post-SBRT, at nephrectomy. Regarding treatment: 15 Gy SBRT to primary tumor, nephrectomy 4 weeks later. Nephrectomy followed 15 Gy stereotactic body radiation by 4 weeks. After SBRT, blood was collected at 2 and 4 weeks, plus baseline. Study-wide results and caveats: From baseline, blood top tumor clonotypes peaked at 2 weeks post-radiation.

Clones were read by immunoSEQ multiplex PCR, and TCRdb kept only the in-frame ones, dropping some. The profile covers tens of thousands of clones, with about three quarters appearing a single time and about 6.8% taken by the ten largest. The chain employs TRBV7-2 and TRBJ1-6; D call uncertain. Material: blood, obtained from a patient whose treatment included radiotherapy and nephrectomy. This receptor was obtained from a man aged 60 to 69 with renal cell carcinoma. The CDR3 nucleotides read TGTGCCAGCGGGCAAGGAAAATCCTCACCCCTCCACTTT. Translating it yields CASGQGKSSPLHF.